Each of the 3 T cell receptor beta chains below was sequenced from the same sample in a study of spatial heterogeneity in lung cancer. The time point here: blood at routine non-recurrence follow-up after resection. Whole RNA obtained from tumor, nontumor lung or frozen PBMC underwent sequencing without sorting. TCRdb recomputed calls from the 5' RACE reads with MiXCR, one row per CDR3 protein. The sample lists about 120,000 distinct CDR3 sequences; 12% were seen once. Sequencing used PBMCs, obtained at follow-up. The source is a male donor with early-stage non-small cell lung cancer.

The chain carries TRBV6-5 and TRBJ2-1; D may be TRBD2 (6 bases). CDR3 length: 12 residues. V shed 5 bases and J shed 10 bases, with 12 bases lying between them. Germline lookup yields CDR1 MNHEY and CDR2 SVGAGI. CDR3 bases: TGTGCCAGCAGTCACTGGGGGGAGGAGCAGTTCTTC. This codes for CASSHWGEEQFF.

This clonotype was counted only a few times. The V call is TRBV20-1, the J call TRBJ2-7; D could derive from TRBD1 or TRBD2 (6 bases each). Trimming took 1 base from V and 7 from J, leaving 14 bases between them. The V gene's germline CDR1 is DFQATT and CDR2 SNEGSKA (reference sequence). The CDR3 contains 13 residues. Written as DNA, the CDR3 is TGCAGTGCTAGAGTCCCCGGGGGCTGGGAGCAGTACTTC. Its translation: CSARVPGGWEQYF.

This clonotype was picked up many times. This CDR3 reads CSALTGNTEAFF. DNA of the CDR3: TGCAGCGCCCTGACAGGTAACACTGAAGCTTTCTTT. V usage is TRBV29-1 and J usage is TRBJ1-1; the D gene is possibly TRBD1 (6 bases). V lost 7 bases and J 2 bases, leaving 11 bases between the germline ends. Germline assignment: CDR1 SQVTM and CDR2 ANQGSEA. The CDR3 is made up of 12 amino acids.